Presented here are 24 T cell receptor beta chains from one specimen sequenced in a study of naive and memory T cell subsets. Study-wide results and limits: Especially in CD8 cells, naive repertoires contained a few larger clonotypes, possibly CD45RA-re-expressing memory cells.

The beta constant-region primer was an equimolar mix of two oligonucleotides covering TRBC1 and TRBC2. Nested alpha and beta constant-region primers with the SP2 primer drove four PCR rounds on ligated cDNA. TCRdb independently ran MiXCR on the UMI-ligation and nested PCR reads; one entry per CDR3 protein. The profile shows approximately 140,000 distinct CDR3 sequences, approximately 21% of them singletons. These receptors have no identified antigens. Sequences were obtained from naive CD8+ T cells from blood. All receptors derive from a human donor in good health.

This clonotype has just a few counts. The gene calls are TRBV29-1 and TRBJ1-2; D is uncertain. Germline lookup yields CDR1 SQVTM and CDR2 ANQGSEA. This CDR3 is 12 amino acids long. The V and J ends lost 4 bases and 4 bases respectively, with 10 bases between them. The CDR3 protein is CSVAGQVYGYTF. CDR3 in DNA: TGCAGCGTTGCAGGTCAGGTCTATGGCTACACCTTC.

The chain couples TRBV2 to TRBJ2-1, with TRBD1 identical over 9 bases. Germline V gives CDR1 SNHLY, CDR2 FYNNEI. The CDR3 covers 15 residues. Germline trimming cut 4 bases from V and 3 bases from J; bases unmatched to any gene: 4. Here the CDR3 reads CASSAPGQGYNEQFF. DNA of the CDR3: TGTGCCAGCAGTGCGCCGGGACAGGGCTACAATGAGCAGTTCTTC.

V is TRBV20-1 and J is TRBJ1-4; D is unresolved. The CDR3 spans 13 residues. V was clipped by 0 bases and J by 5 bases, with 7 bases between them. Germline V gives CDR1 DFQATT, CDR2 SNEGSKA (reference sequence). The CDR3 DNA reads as TGCAGTGCTAGAGAGGCAAACAATGAAAAACTGTTTTTT. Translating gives CSAREANNEKLFF.

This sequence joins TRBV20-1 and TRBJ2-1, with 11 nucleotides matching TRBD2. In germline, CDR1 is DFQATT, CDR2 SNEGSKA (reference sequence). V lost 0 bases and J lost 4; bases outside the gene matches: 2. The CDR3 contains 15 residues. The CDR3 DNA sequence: TGCAGTGCTAGAGATAGACTAGCGGGGTACAATGAGCAGTTCTTC. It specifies CSARDRLAGYNEQFF.

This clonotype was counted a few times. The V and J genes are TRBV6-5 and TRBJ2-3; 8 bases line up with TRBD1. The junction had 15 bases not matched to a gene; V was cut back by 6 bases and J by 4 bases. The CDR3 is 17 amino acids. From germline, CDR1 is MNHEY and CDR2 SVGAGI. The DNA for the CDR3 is TGTGCCAGCAGAGCCCCAAACAGGGGGAGCCACCCAGATACGCAGTATTTT. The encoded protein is CASRAPNRGSHPDTQYF.

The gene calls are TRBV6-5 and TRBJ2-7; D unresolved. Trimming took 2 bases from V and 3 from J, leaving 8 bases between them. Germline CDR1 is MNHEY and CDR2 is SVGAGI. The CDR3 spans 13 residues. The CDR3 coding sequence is TGTGCCAGCAGTTACGCACGGTTCTACGAGCAGTACTTC. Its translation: CASSYARFYEQYF.

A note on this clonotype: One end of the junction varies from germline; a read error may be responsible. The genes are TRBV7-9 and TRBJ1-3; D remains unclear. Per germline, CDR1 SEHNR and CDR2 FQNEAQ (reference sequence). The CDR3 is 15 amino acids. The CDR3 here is CASSLSGSTGNTLYF. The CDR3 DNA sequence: TGTGCCAGCAGCTTAAGCGGCAGTACTGGAAACACCTTATATTTT.

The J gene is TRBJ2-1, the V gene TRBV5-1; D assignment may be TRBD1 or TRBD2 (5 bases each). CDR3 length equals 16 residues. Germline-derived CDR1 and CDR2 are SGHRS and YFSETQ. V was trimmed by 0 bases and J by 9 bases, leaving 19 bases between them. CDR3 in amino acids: CASSLEPGTSLREQFF. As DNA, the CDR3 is TGCGCCAGCAGCTTGGAACCAGGGACGTCCTTGCGTGAGCAGTTCTTC.

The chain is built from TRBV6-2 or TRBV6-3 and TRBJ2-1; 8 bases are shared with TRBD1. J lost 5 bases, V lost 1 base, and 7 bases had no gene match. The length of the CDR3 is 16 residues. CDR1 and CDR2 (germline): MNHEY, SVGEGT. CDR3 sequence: CASSYFGQGGDNEQFF. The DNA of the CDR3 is TGTGCCAGCAGTTACTTCGGACAGGGCGGCGACAATGAGCAGTTCTTC.

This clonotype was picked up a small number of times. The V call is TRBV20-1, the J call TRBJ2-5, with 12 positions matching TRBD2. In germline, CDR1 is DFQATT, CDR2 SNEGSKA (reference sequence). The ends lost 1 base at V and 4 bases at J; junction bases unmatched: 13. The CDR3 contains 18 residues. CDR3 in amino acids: CSARVGGLAGTTLETQYF. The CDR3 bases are TGCAGTGCTAGAGTAGGGGGACTAGCGGGTACGACGTTAGAGACCCAGTACTTC.

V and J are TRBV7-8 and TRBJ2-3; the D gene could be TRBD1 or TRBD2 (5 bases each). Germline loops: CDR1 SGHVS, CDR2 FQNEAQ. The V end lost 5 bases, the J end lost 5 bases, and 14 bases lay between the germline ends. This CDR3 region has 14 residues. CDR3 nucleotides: TGTGCCAGCAGCCACCAGCCGGGGCTAGATACGCAGTATTTT. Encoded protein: CASSHQPGLDTQYF.

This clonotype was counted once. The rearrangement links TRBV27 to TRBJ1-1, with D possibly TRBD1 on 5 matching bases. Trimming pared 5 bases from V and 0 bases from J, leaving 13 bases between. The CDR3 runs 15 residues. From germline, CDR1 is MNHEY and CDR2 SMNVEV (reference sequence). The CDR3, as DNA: TGTGCCAGCAGTCCGTTTGAGGGGATGAACACTGAAGCTTTCTTT. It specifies CASSPFEGMNTEAFF.

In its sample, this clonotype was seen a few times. The CDR3 coding sequence is TGTGCCAGCACCCCCGTGACAGGTACCCCGGATAGCAATCAGCCCCAGCATTTT. This translates into CASTPVTGTPDSNQPQHF. V usage is TRBV28 and J usage is TRBJ1-5; D perhaps matches TRBD1 (6 bases). Trimming removed 7 bases at V and 0 bases at J, with 22 bases between. CDR3 size: 18 residues. Germline V lookup: CDR1 MDHEN, CDR2 SYDVKM.

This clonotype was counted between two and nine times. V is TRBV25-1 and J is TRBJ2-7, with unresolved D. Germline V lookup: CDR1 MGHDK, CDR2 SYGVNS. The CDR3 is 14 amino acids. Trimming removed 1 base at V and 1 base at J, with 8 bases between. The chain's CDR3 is CASSEFPDSYEQYF. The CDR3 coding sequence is TGTGCCAGCAGTGAATTCCCTGATTCCTACGAGCAGTACTTC.

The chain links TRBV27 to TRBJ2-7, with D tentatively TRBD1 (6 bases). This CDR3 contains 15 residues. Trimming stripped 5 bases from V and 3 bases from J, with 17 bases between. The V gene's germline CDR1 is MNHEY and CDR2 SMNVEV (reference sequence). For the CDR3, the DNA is TGTGCCAGCAGTCCCCTAGGGGGAGTGAGCTACGAGCAGTACTTC. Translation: CASSPLGGVSYEQYF.

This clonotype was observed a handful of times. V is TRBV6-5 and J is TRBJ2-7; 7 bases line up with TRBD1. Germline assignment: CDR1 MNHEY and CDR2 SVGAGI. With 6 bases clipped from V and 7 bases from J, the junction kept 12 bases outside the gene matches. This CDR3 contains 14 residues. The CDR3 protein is CASSQTGSYDEQYF. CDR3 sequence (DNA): TGTGCCAGCAGCCAGACAGGGTCGTATGATGAGCAGTACTTC.

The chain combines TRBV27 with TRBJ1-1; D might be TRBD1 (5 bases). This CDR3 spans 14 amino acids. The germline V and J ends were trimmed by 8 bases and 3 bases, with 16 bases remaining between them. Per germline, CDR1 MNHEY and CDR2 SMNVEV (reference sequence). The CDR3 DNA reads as TGTGCCAGCCCTACAATCGACAGTCACACTGAAGCTTTCTTT. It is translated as CASPTIDSHTEAFF.

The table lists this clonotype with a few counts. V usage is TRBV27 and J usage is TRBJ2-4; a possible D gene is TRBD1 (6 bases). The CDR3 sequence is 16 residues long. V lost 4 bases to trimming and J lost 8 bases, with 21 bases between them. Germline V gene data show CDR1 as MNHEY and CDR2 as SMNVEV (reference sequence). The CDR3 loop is CASSSYEQGILDIQYF. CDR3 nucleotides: TGTGCCAGCAGTTCGTACGAACAGGGTATTTTGGACATTCAGTACTTC.

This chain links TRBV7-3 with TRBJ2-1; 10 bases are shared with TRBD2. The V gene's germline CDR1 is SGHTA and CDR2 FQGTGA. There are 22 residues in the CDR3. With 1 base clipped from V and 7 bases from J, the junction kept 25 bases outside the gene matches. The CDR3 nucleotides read TGTGCCAGCAGCTTAAACGTCCAACAGGGTTGGCTAGCGGGGGTTATAGATAATGAGCAGTTCTTC. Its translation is CASSLNVQQGWLAGVIDNEQFF.

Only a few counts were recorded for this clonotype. DNA for the CDR3: TGTGCCAGCAGTAACACCGGGAGGCCCATCGCCGGGGAGCTGTTTTTT. Translated: CASSNTGRPIAGELFF. The rearrangement links TRBV6-6 to TRBJ2-2; 7 bases map to TRBD2. V shed 5 bases, J shed 6 bases, and the junction held 12 bases outside the gene matches. The CDR3 runs 16 residues. Germline values: CDR1 MNHNY, CDR2 SVGAGI (reference sequence).

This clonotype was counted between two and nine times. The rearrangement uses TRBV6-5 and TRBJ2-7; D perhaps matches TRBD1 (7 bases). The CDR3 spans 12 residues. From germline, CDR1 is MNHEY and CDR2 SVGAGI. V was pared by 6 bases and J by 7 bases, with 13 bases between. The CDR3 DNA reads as TGTGCCAGCAGGGACCAGGGGGGTGAGCAGTACTTC. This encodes CASRDQGGEQYF.

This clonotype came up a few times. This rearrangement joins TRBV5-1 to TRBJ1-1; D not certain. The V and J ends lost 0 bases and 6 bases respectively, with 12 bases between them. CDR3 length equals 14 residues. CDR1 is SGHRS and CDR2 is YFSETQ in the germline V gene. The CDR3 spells CASSLDPGSPEAFF. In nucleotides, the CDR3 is TGCGCCAGCAGCTTGGACCCCGGGAGCCCTGAAGCTTTCTTT.

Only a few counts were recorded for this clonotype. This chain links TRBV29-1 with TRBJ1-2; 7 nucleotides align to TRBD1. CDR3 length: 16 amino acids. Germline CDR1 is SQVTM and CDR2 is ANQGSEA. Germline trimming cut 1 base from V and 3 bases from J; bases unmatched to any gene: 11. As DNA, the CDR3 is TGCAGCGTTGAAGGCACCACCGGAGGGGGCGACTATGGCTACACCTTC. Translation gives CSVEGTTGGGDYGYTF.

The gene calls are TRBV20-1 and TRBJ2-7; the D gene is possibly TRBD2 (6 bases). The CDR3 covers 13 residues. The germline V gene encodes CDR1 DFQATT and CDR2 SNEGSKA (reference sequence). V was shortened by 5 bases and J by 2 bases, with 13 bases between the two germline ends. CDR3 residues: CSARFSGAYEQYF. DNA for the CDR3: TGCAGTGCTCGCTTTAGCGGAGCCTACGAGCAGTACTTC.